The next 20 T cell receptor beta chains were all read from a single sample in a study of CD4 T cells in relation to SARS-CoV-2 and coronaviruses. Profiled with immunoSEQ multiplex PCR; TCRdb holds only in-frame clones, not every one. The data contain around 69,000 clones, less than 95% of them singletons. The unexposed donors gave CD4+ T cells in 2011-2018, prior to COVID-19. Input material: naive CD4+ T cells from PBMCs. The subset was: naive CD4+ T cells isolated by negative enrichment. The source of these receptors is a human donor in good health.

This clone appeared once. The gene calls are TRBV5-1 and TRBJ2-7, with D perhaps TRBD1 (6 bases). The CDR3 is 14 residues long. V shed 1 base and J shed 0 bases, with 8 bases lying between them. Germline CDR1 SGHRS, CDR2 YFSETQ. CDR3 sequence: CASSLRGYSYEQYF. The CDR3 nucleotides are TGCGCCAGCAGCTTGAGGGGGTACTCCTACGAGCAGTACTTC.

The chain couples TRBV28 to TRBJ2-7; TRBD1 might be the D (6 bases). Germline V gene sequence: CDR1 MDHEN, CDR2 SYDVKM. The CDR3 is 11 amino acids. V was pared by 5 bases and J by 12 bases, with 14 bases between. CDR3 protein: CASSPGRGGYF. CDR3 bases: TGTGCCAGCAGTCCTGGCAGGGGCGGGTACTTC.

V is TRBV11-2 and J is TRBJ1-5, with D possibly being TRBD1 (5 bases). This CDR3 contains 15 residues. Germline CDR1 SGHAT, CDR2 FQNNGV. The V and J ends lost 0 bases and 6 bases respectively, with 12 bases between them. The CDR3 here is CASSLEWGAGQPQHF. The CDR3 coding sequence is TGTGCCAGCAGCTTAGAGTGGGGCGCGGGTCAGCCCCAGCATTTT.

DNA of the CDR3: TGCGCCAGCAGCTATGCCGTTAGCGAGCAGTACTTC. Its protein product is CASSYAVSEQYF. This sequence joins TRBV5-1 and TRBJ2-7, with no clear D. The CDR3 spans 12 residues. The germline V gene encodes CDR1 SGHRS and CDR2 YFSETQ. V lost 3 bases to trimming and J lost 6 bases, with 10 bases between them.

The chain couples TRBV6-6 to TRBJ1-2; weak D call: TRBD1 (5 bases). V lost 4 bases and J lost 4, with 10 bases in between. The CDR3 sequence is 13 residues long. Germline V CDR1 and CDR2: MNHNY, SVGAGI (reference sequence). CDR3 sequence reads: CASSSSGIYGYTF. In DNA form, the CDR3 reads TGTGCCAGCAGTTCCTCAGGGATCTATGGCTACACCTTC.

V usage is TRBV3-1 (or the pseudogene TRBV3-2) and J usage is TRBJ2-7; 12 bases are a match to TRBD2. The V gene's germline CDR1 is LGHDT and CDR2 YNNKEL (reference sequence). With 3 bases clipped from V and 5 bases from J, the junction kept 5 bases outside the gene matches. The CDR3 contains 15 residues. The CDR3 here is CASSQTSGSSNEQYF. For the CDR3, the DNA is TGTGCCAGCAGCCAGACTAGCGGGAGTTCAAACGAGCAGTACTTC.

This clone was seen once. The genes are TRBV7-8 and TRBJ2-3; D ambiguous. Deletions cut 4 bases from V and 0 bases from J, with 11 bases between. The CDR3 runs 15 residues. Germline V gene lookup returns CDR1 SGHVS and CDR2 FQNEAQ. The CDR3 spells CASSSADRSTDTQYF. The CDR3 nucleotides are TGTGCCAGCAGCTCTGCAGACCGTAGCACAGATACGCAGTATTTT.

This clone was seen once. The V and J genes are TRBV19 and TRBJ1-2, with D maybe TRBD1 (5 bases). The germline V and J ends were trimmed by 7 bases and 8 bases, with 23 bases remaining between them. From germline, CDR1 is LNHDA and CDR2 SQIVND (reference sequence). The length of the CDR3 is 15 residues. DNA for the CDR3: TGTGCCAGTAAGGGCCGGGGACCGTCGTATGAGGGCTACACCTTC. Translated, it gives CASKGRGPSYEGYTF.

This chain uses TRBV7-8 with TRBJ1-3; TRBD1 matches 9 bases. With V trimmed by 5 bases and J by 4 bases, 9 bases remained unmatched. The CDR3 loop spans 16 amino acids. CDR1 is SGHVS and CDR2 is FQNEAQ in the germline V gene. DNA for the CDR3: TGTGCCAGCAGCACAGGGGGCTTTACTTTCGGAAACACCATATATTTT. Its protein is CASSTGGFTFGNTIYF.

This chain joins TRBV30 and TRBJ1-2; D is undetermined. V dropped 4 bases and J dropped 0 bases, with 6 bases sitting between them. The CDR3 runs 12 residues. The V gene's germline CDR1 is GTSNPN and CDR2 SVGIG (reference sequence). In DNA, the CDR3 is TGTGCCTGGAATGGTGCTAACTATGGCTACACCTTC. Its translation is CAWNGANYGYTF.

The sample holds one count of this clone. The chain employs TRBV10-3 and TRBJ2-1; unclear D gene. V was cut by 4 bases and J by 7 bases, with 8 bases left in between. This CDR3 region has 12 residues. The V gene's germline CDR1 is ENHRY and CDR2 SYGVKD. CDR3 loop: CAISALGNEQFF. The CDR3 DNA is TGTGCCATCAGTGCTCTCGGGAATGAGCAGTTCTTC.

This sequence joins TRBV2 and TRBJ2-1, with D possibly being TRBD2 (5 bases). Germline V gene sequence: CDR1 SNHLY, CDR2 FYNNEI. There are 11 residues in the CDR3. V gave up 6 bases and J gave up 10 bases, with 10 bases separating them. CDR3 in DNA: TGTGCCAGCAGGCGAGGGCGGGAGCAGTTCTTC. This encodes CASRRGREQFF.

V and J are TRBV4-1 and TRBJ2-1, with 11 bases fitting TRBD2. The CDR3 length is 18 residues. The V gene's germline CDR1 is MGHRA and CDR2 YSYEKL. Losses at the gene ends were 3 bases for V and 9 bases for J; bases not matched to a gene: 16. The CDR3 DNA sequence: TGCGCCAGCAGCCAGGGATTTTCGGTAGCGGGAGGGCCGGGTGAGCAGTTCTTC. This encodes CASSQGFSVAGGPGEQFF.

This clone has a single count. J is TRBJ1-5 and V is TRBV15; 9 bases fit TRBD1. Germline V lookup: CDR1 LNHNV, CDR2 YYDKDF (reference sequence). V was clipped by 0 bases and J by 6 bases; unmatched bases: 6. CDR3 length equals 16 residues. The chain's CDR3 is CATSRDRGTGSQPQHF. DNA of the CDR3: TGTGCCACCAGCAGAGATAGGGGGACAGGGAGTCAGCCCCAGCATTTT.

This chain uses TRBV15 with TRBJ1-4; D not certain. Trimming left V 1 base short and J 2 bases short, with 5 bases between. In germline, CDR1 is LNHNV, CDR2 YYDKDF (reference sequence). CDR3 length: 14 residues. The CDR3 spells CATSRGNTNEKLFF. CDR3 nucleotide sequence: TGTGCCACCAGCAGAGGGAACACTAATGAAAAACTGTTTTTT.

The chain employs TRBV28 and TRBJ1-2; 7 bases match TRBD1. Germline assignment: CDR1 MDHEN and CDR2 SYDVKM. V lost 5 bases, J lost 4 bases, and 4 bases stayed unmatched. CDR3 size: 13 residues. The CDR3 sequence: CASSTGTVYGYTF. The CDR3 DNA follows: TGTGCCAGCAGTACCGGGACAGTCTATGGCTACACCTTC.

The chain recombines TRBV28 with TRBJ2-3, with TRBD1 as a possible D gene (5 bases). Trimming shortened V by 6 bases and J by 3 bases, and 13 bases separated the two germline ends. This CDR3 comprises 14 residues. CDR1 is MDHEN and CDR2 is SYDVKM in the germline V gene. In DNA form, the CDR3 reads TGTGCCAGCAGCATAGGACATTTAACAGATACGCAGTATTTT. It encodes CASSIGHLTDTQYF. Full variable domain (remainder filled in from reference TRBV28 and TRBJ2-3): DVKVTQSSRYLVKRTGEKVFLECVQDMDHENMFWYRQDPGLGLRLIYFSYDVKMKEKGDIPEGYSVSREKKERFSLILESASTNQTSMYLCASSIGHLTDTQYFGPGTRLTVL.

This clone was found once. The J gene is TRBJ2-5, the V gene TRBV28; the D gene is possibly TRBD2 (5 bases). V lost 4 bases and J lost 5, with 23 bases in between. Germline assignment: CDR1 MDHEN and CDR2 SYDVKM. The CDR3 totals 17 residues. CDR3 bases: TGTGCCAGCAGTTCCCGGGTGTTGGGGTGGGTAGCGGAGACCCAGTACTTC. Residues: CASSSRVLGWVAETQYF.

The V and J genes are TRBV27 and TRBJ2-3; 7 bases line up with TRBD1. This CDR3 comprises 15 residues. Germline V gives CDR1 MNHEY, CDR2 SMNVEV (reference sequence). The trim removed 6 bases at V and 2 bases at J, leaving 8 bases unmatched. CDR3 residues: CASRWDSLITDTQYF. The CDR3 bases are TGTGCCAGCAGGTGGGACAGCCTTATCACAGATACGCAGTATTTT.

The chain is built from TRBV3-1 (or the pseudogene TRBV3-2) and TRBJ2-7; 9 bases fit TRBD2. CDR1 is LGHDT and CDR2 is YNNKEL in the germline V gene (reference sequence). Trimming at V came to 8 bases and at J to 7 bases, leaving 18 bases not matched to a gene. This CDR3 contains 16 residues. CDR3 residues: CASARGGGRAFFEQYF. Written as DNA, the CDR3 is TGTGCCAGCGCCCGAGGAGGCGGGAGGGCCTTTTTTGAGCAGTACTTC.